The clone carrying this TCR beta chain was seen ten or more times. Its target is unknown. The data originate from a study of CD8 T cells in ankylosing spondylitis. Quantitative 5'-RACE was performed with molecular barcodes, and it yielded the TCR beta libraries. Each CDR3 protein gets one entry after TCRdb re-called the 5' RACE reads with MiXCR. The sample records tens of thousands of distinct CDR3 sequences, about 5.4% being singletons. This CDR3 has 12 residues. In germline, CDR1 is DFQATT, CDR2 SNEGSKA (reference sequence). The germline V and J ends were trimmed by 6 bases and 5 bases, with 10 bases remaining between them. Study-level findings and limits: Reportedly, significant enrichment of disease-linked clones occurred in matched ankylosing spondylitis synovial fluid. In reactive arthritis synovial fluid and blood, some motif variants had been reported before. The study identified a TCR beta motif of roughly eight highly homologous variants that appeared characteristic of ankylosing spondylitis blood.

The gene calls are TRBV20-1 and TRBJ2-2; D is undetermined. The receptor comes from a male donor with ankylosing spondylitis or in good health (not recorded which). Sequencing input: blood, either unsorted or a sorted T cell fraction (not recorded which). The CDR3: CSATPYTGELFF. The CDR3 DNA reads as TGCAGTGCGACCCCTTATACCGGGGAGCTGTTTTTT.